In this sample, the clone carrying this T cell receptor (beta chain) turned up a few times. The data derive from a study of blood T cells in healthy people across ages. The use of a sample-barcoded 5' primer and a J-beta primer mix characterized a second PCR of roughly 6 to 12 cycles. TCRdb reprocessed the 5' RACE reads with MiXCR, giving one entry per CDR3 protein. The sample has under 700,000 distinct CDR3 sequences; less than 25% are singletons. Each donor had approximately 10 milliliters of peripheral blood drawn. The CDR3 sequence is 14 residues long. Trimming pared 3 bases from V and 5 bases from J, leaving 14 bases between. The germline gives CDR1 SGHRS, CDR2 YFSETQ. These data were likewise used in another study, on T cells of mothers and their children.

Sample: blood. The TCR was taken from a boy between 10 and 17 years old in good health. The V gene is TRBV5-1, the J gene TRBJ2-5, with TRBD1 as a possible D gene (5 bases). The CDR3 is CASSSGAQRETQYF. As DNA, the CDR3 is TGCGCCAGCAGCTCTGGGGCCCAGAGGGAGACCCAGTACTTC.